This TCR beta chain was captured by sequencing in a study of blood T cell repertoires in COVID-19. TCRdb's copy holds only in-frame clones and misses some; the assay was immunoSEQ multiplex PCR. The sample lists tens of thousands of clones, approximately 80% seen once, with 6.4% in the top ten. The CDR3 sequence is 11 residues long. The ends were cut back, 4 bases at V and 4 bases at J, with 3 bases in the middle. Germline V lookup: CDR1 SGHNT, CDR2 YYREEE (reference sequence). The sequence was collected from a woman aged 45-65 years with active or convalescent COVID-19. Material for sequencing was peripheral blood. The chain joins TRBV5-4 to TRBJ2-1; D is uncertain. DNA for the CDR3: TGTGCCAGCAGCGCGTACAATGAGCAGTTCTTC. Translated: CASSAYNEQFF.